This passage covers 8 T cell receptor beta chains from one sample sequenced in a study of blood T cells in healthy people across ages. The second PCR ran roughly 6 to 11 cycles with a sample-barcoded 5' primer and J-beta primers. TCRdb fed the 5' RACE reads into MiXCR, producing one record per CDR3 protein. The sample has around 970,000 distinct CDR3 sequences, 51% seen once. The sequenced sample consisted of blood. The receptors derive from a woman between 55 and 75 years old in good health.

The genes are TRBV28 and TRBJ2-1; 7 bases agree with TRBD2. CDR3 length: 15 amino acids. After removal of 1 base from V and 5 bases from J, the junction contained 5 bases not matched to a gene. Per germline, CDR1 MDHEN and CDR2 SYDVKM. For the CDR3, the DNA is TGTGCCAGCAGTTTATACGCGGGAGCAGACAATGAGCAGTTCTTC. This gives the protein CASSLYAGADNEQFF.

This clonotype was seen repeatedly, ten times or more. The chain recombines TRBV29-1 with TRBJ2-3; 9 bases match TRBD2. The germline CDR1 and CDR2 sequences are SQVTM and ANQGSEA. V gave up 4 bases and J gave up 7 bases; unmatched junction bases: 9. The CDR3 totals 14 residues. The CDR3 sequence: CSVVVSGRGNTQYF. CDR3 nucleotide sequence: TGCAGCGTTGTCGTTAGCGGGAGAGGCAATACGCAGTATTTT.

The CDR3 DNA sequence: TGCAGTGCTGCTGCCGCTAGCGGGAGAAAGGGCGAGCAGTACTTC. This translates into CSAAAASGRKGEQYF. V is TRBV20-1 and J is TRBJ2-7; 10 bases are a match to TRBD2. J gave up 6 bases and V 5 bases, and 13 bases lay outside the gene matches. In germline, CDR1 is DFQATT, CDR2 SNEGSKA (reference sequence). The CDR3 has 15 residues.

The rearrangement links TRBV20-1 to TRBJ1-2; D remains unclear. V dropped 4 bases and J dropped 5 bases, with 14 bases sitting between them. The germline V gene encodes CDR1 DFQATT and CDR2 SNEGSKA (reference sequence). The CDR3 extends over 13 amino acids. CDR3 sequence (DNA): TGCAGTGCTACCAAGAACAGTGGGTATGGCTACACCTTC. Protein sequence: CSATKNSGYGYTF.

The chain combines TRBV7-2 with TRBJ2-3; D is uncertain. The V end lost 9 bases, the J end lost 3 bases, and 13 bases lay between the germline ends. The germline V gene encodes CDR1 SGHTA and CDR2 FQGNSA. The CDR3 consists of 13 residues. In nucleotides, the CDR3 is TGTGCCAGAAGGCCCTTCGGGACAGATACGCAGTATTTT. This gives the protein CARRPFGTDTQYF.

In its sample, this clonotype was seen a few times. This CDR3 is CASSQGLANYEQYF. The CDR3, as DNA: TGTGCCAGCAGCCAGGGACTAGCCAACTACGAGCAGTACTTC. The chain couples TRBV3-1 to TRBJ2-7, with TRBD2 identical over 9 bases. This CDR3 comprises 14 residues. Per the germline V gene, CDR1 is LGHDT and CDR2 is YNNKEL (reference sequence). The trim removed 3 bases at V and 3 bases at J, leaving 3 bases unmatched.

This clonotype occurred a few times. This sequence joins TRBV12-3 or TRBV12-4 and TRBJ2-4; no clear D. Judging by the DNA end, TRBJ2-7 fits better; the J call may be wrong. This CDR3 contains 13 residues. The CDR3 here is CASSLNLSYEQYF. The CDR3 region has the DNA TGTGCCAGCAGTTTAAACCTCTCTTACGAGCAGTACTTC.

The gene calls are TRBV12-3 or TRBV12-4 and TRBJ2-3; 9 bases line up with TRBD1. The CDR3 spans 15 residues. The ends lost 1 base at V and 5 bases at J; junction bases unmatched: 4. The CDR3 DNA sequence: TGTGCCAGCAGTTTAGAGACAGGGGGGGTAGATACGCAGTATTTT. Translation gives CASSLETGGVDTQYF.